Reported below is one TCR delta chain. The target antigen is unknown. A junction end diverges from the germline sequence, so it may reflect a read error. Sorted Vdelta1+ thymocytes were roughly 98% to 99.6% pure. Sequences come from RNA converted to cDNA by reverse transcription. Pooled V-gene forward primers with one constant-region reverse primer generated the CDR3 amplicons by multiplex PCR. TCRdb re-called the multiplex PCR reads through CATT. The profile covers 20,000 to 25,000 delta-chain clones, with about 31% appearing a single time and about 1.6% taken by the ten largest. The data are from a study of Vδ1+ human thymocytes. Broader study findings: Thymic TRG and TRD repertoires appeared highly polyclonal, with Gaussian CDR3 length distributions. Unlike peripheral blood Vdelta1+ controls, thymic delta-chain sequences included roughly 18% Vdelta2 and few Vdelta3.

This CDR3 has 18 amino acids. From germline, CDR1 is TSWWSYY and CDR2 QGS. Sample: Vdelta1+ gamma-delta thymocytes from the thymus. The subset was: FACS-sorted CD3+ TCRalphabeta- TCRVdelta1+ TCRVdelta2- thymocytes. The source is a boy younger than two who had congenital heart surgery. The chain uses TRDV1 and TRDJ1; 7 bases are a match to TRDD3. The DNA for the CDR3 is TGTGCCCTTGGGGAATCATTCCCAGGGATACCGTACACCGATAAACTCATCTTT. It yields the protein CALGESFPGIPYTDKLIF.